One and the same sample provided the 19 T cell receptor beta chains below, sequenced in a study of blood T cell repertoires in COVID-19. Clones were read by immunoSEQ multiplex PCR, and TCRdb kept only the in-frame ones, dropping some. This table holds about 120,000 clones, about 90% found once. Sequenced input: peripheral blood. Every receptor here comes from a woman in her seventies with acute or convalescent COVID-19.

This clone has a single count. Distinct nucleotide sequences in the sample also encode this CDR3. V usage is TRBV19 and J usage is TRBJ1-1, with D perhaps matching TRBD1 (6 bases). Germline V gives CDR1 LNHDA, CDR2 SQIVND (reference sequence). This CDR3 region has 14 residues. V lost 3 bases and J lost 1, with 9 bases in between. The DNA for the CDR3 is TGTGCCAGTAGTATTCAGGGGACGAACACTGAAGCTTTCTTT. The encoded protein is CASSIQGTNTEAFF.

This sequence joins TRBV7-9 and TRBJ1-6; D remains unclear. CDR1 and CDR2 (germline): SEHNR, FQNEAQ (reference sequence). Trimming took 2 bases from V and 0 from J, leaving 17 bases between them. CDR3 length equals 19 residues. This chain's CDR3 is CASSLILIGGSSYNSPLHF. DNA for the CDR3: TGTGCCAGCAGCTTAATTCTTATAGGTGGGAGCTCCTATAATTCACCCCTCCACTTT.

This sequence joins TRBV5-4 and TRBJ2-3; 10 positions agree with TRBD1. The CDR3 consists of 18 residues. CDR1 and CDR2 from the germline V gene are SGHNT and YYREEE (reference sequence). Trimming took 5 bases from V and 2 from J; bases not matched to a gene: 14. The CDR3 here is CASRGPGQGIAHTDTQYF. CDR3 in DNA: TGTGCCAGCAGGGGTCCGGGACAGGGGATCGCGCACACAGATACGCAGTATTTT.

V gene TRBV18 combines with J gene TRBJ2-7; D is possibly TRBD1 (6 bases). CDR1 and CDR2 (germline): KGHSH, LQKENI. Trimming stripped 4 bases from V and 6 bases from J, with 16 bases between. This CDR3 has 14 amino acids. CDR3 bases: TGTGCCAGCTCACAGTCACAGGGAAACCCCGAGCAGTACTTC. Its protein is CASSQSQGNPEQYF.

Here the CDR3 DNA reads TGTGCTAGTGGTTTGGGCGGACAAACTGAAGCTTTCTTT. Translating it yields CASGLGGQTEAFF. This sequence joins TRBV12-5 and TRBJ1-1, with a possible D match to TRBD1 (5 bases). V shed 1 base and J shed 5 bases, with 8 bases lying between them. The CDR3 has 13 residues. Germline V lookup: CDR1 LGHNT, CDR2 FRNRAP. Full variable domain (missing parts from reference TRBV12-5 and TRBJ1-1): DARVTQTPRHKVTEMGQEVTMRCQPILGHNTVFWYRQTMMQGLELLAYFRNRAPLDDSGMPKDRFSAEMPDATLATLKIQPSEPRDSAVYFCASGLGGQTEAFFGQGTRLTVV.

The chain joins TRBV24-1 to TRBJ1-2; the D is unclear. The V gene lost 4 bases and the J gene lost 8 bases, with 13 bases spanning the gap. Germline loops: CDR1 KGHDR, CDR2 SFDVKD. CDR3 size: 13 residues. The CDR3 reads CATSDAGGFGYTF. CDR3 DNA: TGTGCCACCAGTGACGCGGGAGGGTTCGGCTACACCTTC.

Note on this clone: Other nucleotide sequences in the sample specify the same CDR3. The chain carries TRBV7-9 and TRBJ1-4; no clear D gene. The CDR3 is 12 amino acids. Germline V gene lookup returns CDR1 SEHNR and CDR2 FQNEAQ (reference sequence). Trimming removed 5 bases from V and 5 bases from J, with 6 bases in between. CDR3 DNA sequence: TGTGCCAGCAGCCCCACAAATGAAAAACTGTTTTTT. It is translated as CASSPTNEKLFF.

As DNA, the CDR3 is TGTGCCAGCAGCCAAGATAGGGGACTGCCGCAGTACTTC. Translation gives CASSQDRGLPQYF. V usage is TRBV14 and J usage is TRBJ2-7, with a tentative D call TRBD2 (6 bases). CDR3 size: 13 residues. V was cut by 0 bases and J by 9 bases, with 12 bases left in between. Germline V gene sequence: CDR1 SGHDN, CDR2 FVKESK. The whole variable domain, filled in from reference TRBV14 and TRBJ2-7, reads EAGVTQFPSHSVIEKGQTVTLRCDPISGHDNLYWYRRVMGKEIKFLLHFVKESKQDESGMPNNRFLAERTGGTYSTLKVQPAELEDSGVYFCASSQDRGLPQYFGPGTRLTVT.

The chain couples TRBV19 to TRBJ1-1, with 9 bases matching TRBD1. V trimming: 8 bases; J trimming: 4 bases; junction bases outside the gene matches: 8. Germline values: CDR1 LNHDA, CDR2 SQIVND (reference sequence). The CDR3 runs to 14 residues. The DNA of the CDR3 is TGTGCCAGTGGTACACAGGGGGCAGGCACTGAAGCTTTCTTT. It is translated as CASGTQGAGTEAFF. Complete variable domain (other parts from reference TRBV19 and TRBJ1-1): DGGITQSPKYLFRKEGQNVTLSCEQNLNHDAMYWYRQDPGQGLRLIYYSQIVNDFQKGDIAEGYSVSREKKESFPLTVTSAQKNPTAFYLCASGTQGAGTEAFFGQGTRLTVV.

This sequence joins TRBV3-1 (or the pseudogene TRBV3-2) and TRBJ1-4; D perhaps matches TRBD1 (5 bases). Germline V gives CDR1 LGHDT, CDR2 YNNKEL (reference sequence). V shed 5 bases and J shed 4 bases, with 8 bases lying between them. CDR3 length: 13 residues. CDR3 region: CASSRGLNEKLFF. Here the CDR3 DNA reads TGTGCCAGCAGCAGGGGCCTTAATGAAAAACTGTTTTTT.

The gene calls are TRBV27 and TRBJ1-6; 8 bases are a match to TRBD1. The CDR3 covers 15 residues. Trimming removed 0 bases from V and 8 bases from J; junction bases left unmatched: 3. Germline values: CDR1 MNHEY, CDR2 SMNVEV (reference sequence). The CDR3, as DNA: TGTGCCAGCAGTTTATCGGGGACAGGAGATTCACCCCTCCACTTT. Its protein product is CASSLSGTGDSPLHF.

The chain links TRBV7-9 to TRBJ2-3; possibly TRBD1 for D (6 bases). The CDR3 is 13 residues long. CDR1 is SEHNR and CDR2 is FQNEAQ in the germline V gene (reference sequence). Trimming shortened V by 3 bases and J by 3 bases, and 7 bases separated the two germline ends. In DNA form, the CDR3 reads TGTGCCAGCAGCTTTGGACAGACAGATACGCAGTATTTT. Its protein is CASSFGQTDTQYF.

This clone occurred once. This rearrangement joins TRBV19 to TRBJ1-4; D is possibly TRBD1 (6 bases). Trimming removed 2 bases at V and 1 base at J, with 11 bases between. The CDR3 consists of 16 residues. In germline, CDR1 is LNHDA, CDR2 SQIVND (reference sequence). The chain's CDR3 is CASSISDSITNEKLFF. The CDR3 nucleotides are TGTGCCAGTAGTATATCGGACAGCATAACTAATGAAAAACTGTTTTTT.

A note on this clone: Other nucleotide sequences from this sample produce the same CDR3. The chain has TRBV5-1 and TRBJ1-2; 9 nucleotides match TRBD1. The V gene end was trimmed by 4 bases and the J gene end by 4 bases; junction bases not matched to a gene: 5. Germline CDR1 and CDR2: SGHRS and YFSETQ. This CDR3 comprises 14 residues. For the CDR3, the DNA is TGCGCCAGCAGCCTGCCGGGACAGGGCTATGGCTACACCTTC. Translating it yields CASSLPGQGYGYTF.

The chain joins TRBV24-1 to TRBJ2-5; D gene unclear. From germline, CDR1 is KGHDR and CDR2 SFDVKD. This CDR3 comprises 14 residues. V lost 1 base, J lost 1 base, and 6 bases lay in between. The CDR3 DNA is TGTGCCACCAGTGATTTCCACAGCCAAGAGACCCAGTACTTC. It specifies CATSDFHSQETQYF.

J is TRBJ2-7 and V is TRBV9, with TRBD2 matching 7 bases. The V gene end was trimmed by 0 bases and the J gene end by 3 bases; junction bases not matched to a gene: 6. This CDR3 is built from 15 residues. Germline V gives CDR1 SGDLS, CDR2 YYNGEE. The CDR3 region is CASSVGLAASYEQYF. The CDR3 coding sequence is TGTGCCAGCAGCGTAGGCCTAGCGGCTAGCTACGAGCAGTACTTC.

The rearrangement uses TRBV10-3 and TRBJ1-1, with a tentative D call TRBD1 (5 bases). The V gene's germline CDR1 is ENHRY and CDR2 SYGVKD. The CDR3 extends over 13 amino acids. The ends were cut back, 11 bases at V and 4 bases at J, with 17 bases in the middle. The CDR3 DNA is TGTGCCGTTCAAGGGGTTTCAGGCACTGAAGCTTTCTTT. Its protein product is CAVQGVSGTEAFF.

This chain links TRBV28 with TRBJ1-4, with D perhaps matching TRBD1 (5 bases). Trimming took off 3 bases at V and 5 bases at J, with 13 bases between the two ends. The CDR3 sequence is 15 residues long. The germline V gene has CDR1 MDHEN and CDR2 SYDVKM. The CDR3 spells CASSFATAVNEKLFF. The DNA of the CDR3 is TGTGCCAGCAGTTTTGCGACAGCCGTAAATGAAAAACTGTTTTTT. The whole variable domain, filled in from reference TRBV28 and TRBJ1-4, reads DVKVTQSSRYLVKRTGEKVFLECVQDMDHENMFWYRQDPGLGLRLIYFSYDVKMKEKGDIPEGYSVSREKKERFSLILESASTNQTSMYLCASSFATAVNEKLFFGSGTQLSVL.

This chain links TRBV28 with TRBJ2-1, with no clear D. This CDR3 is built from 13 residues. Per germline, CDR1 MDHEN and CDR2 SYDVKM. V was pared by 7 bases and J by 3 bases, with 10 bases between. CDR3 in amino acids: CASNVLVYNEQFF. In nucleotides, the CDR3 is TGTGCCAGCAATGTATTAGTCTACAATGAGCAGTTCTTC.